This T cell receptor beta chain is drawn from a study of cytomegalovirus exposure and HLA in healthy donors. Study-wide points: Earlier analysis yielded a pattern in which most TCR beta V segments were productive about 90% or about 30% of the time.

The CDR3 covers 15 residues. Germline V gives CDR1 KGHSH, CDR2 LQKENI. V lost 3 bases, J lost 8 bases, and 9 bases stayed unmatched. 13 Jbeta primers and 60 Vbeta primers were used for the PCR. Sequenced by immunoSEQ multiplex PCR; TCRdb stores in-frame clones only, minus some. The data contain roughly 160,000 clones, approximately 80% of them singletons. Regarding this clone: Its matching antigen is unknown.

Although they were nominally healthy when sampled, donors likely had unrecorded immune exposures. This receptor was identified in a man younger than 45 in good health and CMV-seronegative. Sample: PBMCs. The chain is built from TRBV18 and TRBJ1-4; 7 bases line up with TRBD1. CDR3 coding DNA: TGTGCCAGCTCACCTTTTCGGCAGGGGGGCGAAAAACTGTTTTTT. This sequence encodes CASSPFRQGGEKLFF.